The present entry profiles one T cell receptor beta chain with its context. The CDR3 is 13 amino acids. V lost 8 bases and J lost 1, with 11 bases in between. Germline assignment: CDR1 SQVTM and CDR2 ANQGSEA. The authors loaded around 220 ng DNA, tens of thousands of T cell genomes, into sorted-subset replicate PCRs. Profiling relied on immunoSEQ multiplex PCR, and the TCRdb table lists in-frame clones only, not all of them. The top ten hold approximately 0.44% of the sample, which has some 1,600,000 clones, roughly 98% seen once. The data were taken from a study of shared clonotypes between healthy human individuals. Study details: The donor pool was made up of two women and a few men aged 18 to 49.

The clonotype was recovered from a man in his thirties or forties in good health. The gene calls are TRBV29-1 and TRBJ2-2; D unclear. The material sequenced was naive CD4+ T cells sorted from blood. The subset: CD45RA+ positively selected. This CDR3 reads CSFNSKNTGELFF. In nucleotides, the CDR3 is TGCAGCTTTAACAGCAAGAACACCGGGGAGCTGTTTTTT.